A selection of T cell receptor beta chains follows, all from one sample in a study of T-cell reconstitution after alpha-beta-depleted transplantation in children. TCRdb independently ran MiXCR on the PCR reads; one entry per CDR3 protein. The top ten hold around two fifths of the sample, which has 300,000 to 400,000 distinct CDR3 sequences, about 16% seen once. The sequenced sample was PBMCs, mostly from graft donor cells, obtained 360 days after TCRalphabeta/CD19-depleted stem cell transplant. Receptors originate from a male patient between 2 and 10 years old who had a stem cell transplant for acute lymphoblastic leukemia, so the T cells may come from the graft donor. CDR3s leave out the opening cysteine and the closing phenylalanine or tryptophan.

j_gene | len | v_gene | CDR3aa
TRBJ2-1 | 11 | TRBV5-1 | ASSLVSASRQF
TRBJ2-2 | 15 | TRBV4-2 | ASSPGGSGRAPGELF
TRBJ2-2 | 15 | TRBV28 | ASSHYGLAGDSGELF
TRBJ1-4 | 12 | TRBV4-2 | ASSPQDRDEKLF
TRBJ2-1 | 13 | TRBV6-5 | ASSYGGSSYNEQF
TRBJ2-1 | 14 | TRBV9 | ASSVDRGRPGHEQF
TRBJ2-1 | 14 | TRBV3-1 | ASSPITGSSYNEQF
TRBJ2-3 | 11 | TRBV9 | ASTGDETDTQY
TRBJ2-3 | 14 | TRBV5-5 | ASSLLGYGVGDTQY
TRBJ2-7 | 11 | TRBV4-2 | ASSQTVNYEQY
TRBJ1-2 | 12 | TRBV4-3 | ASSQDPEAGGYT
TRBJ2-7 | 13 | TRBV5-1 | ASSLELATIYEQY
TRBJ2-7 | 12 | TRBV28 | ATQLGGPPFEQY
TRBJ2-7 | 11 | TRBV4-2 | ASSRGHLYEQY
TRBJ2-3 | 14 | TRBV29-1 | SVEGAREALGDTQY
TRBJ2-1 | 17 | TRBV18 | ASSPPWSRGDRNCNEQF
TRBJ2-7 | 12 | TRBV28 | ASTPGGAPYEQY
TRBJ1-2 | 13 | TRBV2 | ASSAPTAPNYGYT
TRBJ2-1 | 12 | TRBV5-1 | ASSLEVGLNEQF
TRBJ2-2 | 13 | TRBV7-2 | ASSLPLDMTGELF
TRBJ2-5 | 14 | TRBV14 | ASSQDSSWEQETQY
TRBJ2-1 | 9 | TRBV5-6 | ASSLLYEQF
TRBJ2-7 | 13 | TRBV10-3 | AISESRLALYEQY
TRBJ2-7 | 12 | TRBV5-5 | ASSLAPVTYEQY
TRBJ2-1 | 11 | TRBV19 | ASHHRDSNEQF
TRBJ2-3 | 16 | TRBV6-5 | ASSYSFYSSSSTDTQY
TRBJ2-2 | 11 | TRBV15 | ATATGGSGELF
TRBJ2-5 | 15 | TRBV20-1 | SARGPSGAQYQETQY
TRBJ2-5 | 15 | TRBV20-1 | SAVPGLAGELKETQY
TRBJ1-1 | 14 | TRBV7-9 | ASSLAALQGTGEAF
TRBJ2-7 | 12 | TRBV29-1 | SVISGPRSYEQY
TRBJ2-1 | 11 | TRBV30 | AWTPRGYNEQF
TRBJ2-5 | 13 | TRBV7-9 | ASSPGLALQETQY
TRBJ1-5 | 13 | TRBV7-9 | ASSLGGSYNQPQH
TRBJ2-7 | 14 | TRBV5-1 | ASSLPGGQSIYEQY